These 21 T cell receptor beta chains were all obtained from the same sample, sequenced in a study of blood T cell repertoires in COVID-19. Measured with immunoSEQ multiplex PCR; TCRdb has only the in-frame clones, and not every one. The data hold about 250,000 clones, with roughly 88% observed a single time. Sequencing was performed on peripheral blood. Receptor source: an elderly woman with COVID-19, enrolled during active disease.

The chain uses TRBV5-5 and TRBJ1-1; no firm D call. V lost 3 bases, J lost 1 base, and 13 bases lay in between. There are 15 residues in the CDR3. Germline V gene sequence: CDR1 SGHKS, CDR2 YYEKEE (reference sequence). In nucleotides, the CDR3 is TGTGCCAGCAGCTGGAGGGTTCCGGGGAACACTGAAGCTTTCTTT. This translates into CASSWRVPGNTEAFF.

This clone was seen once. This CDR3 reads CSASLAGALNEQFF. Written as DNA, the CDR3 is TGCAGTGCTAGTCTAGCGGGGGCCCTCAATGAGCAGTTCTTC. The chain joins TRBV20-1 to TRBJ2-1; 10 bases align to TRBD2. The CDR3 is 14 residues long. V lost 3 bases, J lost 6 bases, and 5 bases stayed unmatched. Germline V gene data show CDR1 as DFQATT and CDR2 as SNEGSKA (reference sequence).

This clone was seen a few times. V usage is TRBV7-2 and J usage is TRBJ1-4, with unresolved D. The germline V and J ends were trimmed by 9 bases and 4 bases, with 15 bases remaining between them. From germline, CDR1 is SGHTA and CDR2 FQGNSA. The CDR3 consists of 14 residues. CDR3 region: CASGRRALNEKLFF. CDR3 DNA: TGTGCCAGTGGGAGGAGGGCTCTTAATGAAAAACTGTTTTTT.

The chain is built from TRBV6-2 or TRBV6-3 and TRBJ2-3; 8 nucleotides align to TRBD2. The CDR3 runs to 15 residues. The germline V gene has CDR1 MNHEY and CDR2 SVGEGT. Trimming cost V 0 bases and J 1 base; bases outside gene matches: 0. In nucleotides, the CDR3 is TGTGCCAGCAGTTACTCGACTAGCGGCACAGATACGCAGTATTTT. Translated: CASSYSTSGTDTQYF.

This chain links TRBV7-2 with TRBJ1-5; 7 bases align to TRBD1. Germline CDR1 is SGHTA and CDR2 is FQGNSA. The CDR3 is made up of 11 amino acids. V trimming: 5 bases; J trimming: 9 bases; junction bases outside the gene matches: 1. CDR3 sequence (DNA): TGTGCCAGCAGCCAGGGGGGGCCCCAGCATTTT. Amino acids: CASSQGGPQHF.

The chain carries TRBV11-2 and TRBJ1-5; D not resolved. Germline lookup yields CDR1 SGHAT and CDR2 FQNNGV. Trimming pared 5 bases from V and 7 bases from J, leaving 12 bases between. This CDR3 has 13 residues. The CDR3 bases are TGTGCCAGCAGCCCCACCGGGGTACAGCCCCAGCATTTT. This translates into CASSPTGVQPQHF. The full variable domain, with the rest looked up from reference TRBV11-2 and TRBJ1-5, is EAGVAQSPRYKIIEKRQSVAFWCNPISGHATLYWYQQILGQGPKLLIQFQNNGVVDDSQLPKDRFSAERLKGVDSTLKIQPAKLEDSAVYLCASSPTGVQPQHFGDGTRLSIL.

The chain employs TRBV19 and TRBJ1-1; 8 bases agree with TRBD1. V lost 7 bases to trimming and J lost 4 bases; unmatched junction nucleotides: 11. In germline, CDR1 is LNHDA, CDR2 SQIVND (reference sequence). The CDR3 loop spans 15 amino acids. The CDR3 coding sequence is TGTGCCAGTATCCCACCCCGGACAGGGCGCACTGAAGCTTTCTTT. Its translation is CASIPPRTGRTEAFF.

The chain joins TRBV15 to TRBJ2-2, with D perhaps matching TRBD2 (6 bases). The CDR3 runs to 16 residues. Germline V lookup: CDR1 LNHNV, CDR2 YYDKDF (reference sequence). Trimming took off 0 bases at V and 2 bases at J, with 10 bases between the two ends. The DNA of the CDR3 is TGTGCCACCAGCAGAGATCCGGGAGTCAACACCGGGGAGCTGTTTTTT. Translated: CATSRDPGVNTGELFF.

The chain links TRBV3-1 (or the pseudogene TRBV3-2) to TRBJ1-1, with D maybe TRBD1 (5 bases). V lost 3 bases and J 11 bases, leaving 13 bases between the germline ends. From germline, CDR1 is LGHDT and CDR2 YNNKEL (reference sequence). The CDR3 runs 12 residues. CDR3 sequence: CASSHQKGLAFF. The CDR3 DNA is TGTGCCAGCAGCCATCAGAAGGGGTTGGCTTTCTTT.

The J gene is TRBJ1-4, the V gene TRBV28; 9 bases agree with TRBD1. Per germline, CDR1 MDHEN and CDR2 SYDVKM. The junction had 6 bases not matched to a gene; V was cut back by 3 bases and J by 7 bases. CDR3 length: 15 amino acids. The CDR3 DNA reads as TGTGCCAGCAGTTTGGACAGGGGACTCGGTGAAAAACTGTTTTTT. Amino acids: CASSLDRGLGEKLFF.

V is TRBV2 and J is TRBJ1-1; no firm D call. Germline V gene lookup returns CDR1 SNHLY and CDR2 FYNNEI. There are 15 residues in the CDR3. With 1 base removed from V and 0 bases from J, the gap between germline ends came to 9 bases. The CDR3 loop reads CASSEVPGMNTEAFF. CDR3 nucleotides: TGTGCCAGCAGTGAAGTCCCAGGTATGAACACTGAAGCTTTCTTT.

This clone was observed a few times. This same CDR3 is encoded by further DNA sequences in the sample. The rearrangement links TRBV2 to TRBJ2-5; 12 bases line up with TRBD2. The V segment lost 4 bases and the J segment 5 bases; nucleotides outside the gene matches: 5. The CDR3 is made up of 15 amino acids. Germline V gene data show CDR1 as SNHLY and CDR2 as FYNNEI. CDR3 DNA sequence: TGTGCCAGCAGTGCGCGACTAGCGGGGGAGGAGACCCAGTACTTC. Translating it yields CASSARLAGEETQYF. The entire variable domain, with the rest obtained from reference TRBV2 and TRBJ2-5, is as follows: EPEVTQTPSHQVTQMGQEVILRCVPISNHLYFYWYRQILGQKVEFLVSFYNNEISEKSEIFDDQFSVERPDGSNFTLKIRSTKLEDSAMYFCASSARLAGEETQYFGPGTRLLVL.

The chain has TRBV12-3 or TRBV12-4 and TRBJ2-1; no clear D gene. The CDR3 is 11 residues long. V lost 5 bases, J lost 8 bases, and 7 bases lay in between. CDR3 sequence: CASSPSDEQFF. For the CDR3, the DNA is TGTGCCAGCAGTCCCTCCGATGAGCAGTTCTTC.

This clone was found once. The chain has TRBV10-1 and TRBJ2-3; 8 bases map to TRBD2. The CDR3 runs to 14 residues. V shed 7 bases, J shed 1 base, and the junction held 4 bases outside the gene matches. Germline V lookup: CDR1 WNHNN, CDR2 SYGVQD (reference sequence). The CDR3 region is CASNDGGGTDTQYF. The CDR3 nucleotides are TGCGCCAGCAACGACGGGGGGGGCACAGATACGCAGTATTTT.

This sequence joins TRBV5-6 and TRBJ2-7, with 8 bases that match TRBD1. This CDR3 is 14 amino acids long. The trim removed 3 bases at V and 2 bases at J, leaving 4 bases unmatched. The germline CDR1 and CDR2 sequences are SGHDT and YYEEEE. CDR3: CASSYRDRTYEQYF. The CDR3 DNA reads as TGTGCCAGCAGCTACCGGGACAGGACCTACGAGCAGTACTTC.

This chain uses TRBV5-1 with TRBJ2-3; 13 bases map to TRBD2. The trim removed 6 bases at V and 5 bases at J, leaving 3 bases unmatched. The CDR3 is 14 residues long. Per germline, CDR1 SGHRS and CDR2 YFSETQ. The CDR3 DNA reads TGCGCCAGCATCGGACTAGCGGGGGTAGATACGCAGTATTTT. Protein product: CASIGLAGVDTQYF.

This clone was counted only a few times. The rearrangement uses TRBV28 and TRBJ1-2; 10 bases map to TRBD1. Germline-derived CDR1 and CDR2 are MDHEN and SYDVKM. CDR3 length: 17 residues. J gave up 6 bases and V 4 bases, and 14 bases lay outside the gene matches. The CDR3 loop is CASSSGGDRGRRDGYTF. CDR3 sequence (DNA): TGTGCCAGCAGTTCTGGGGGCGACAGGGGGCGTCGCGATGGCTACACCTTC.

V is TRBV6-4 and J is TRBJ1-5; 9 nucleotides align to TRBD1. This CDR3 is built from 20 residues. Germline V gene lookup returns CDR1 MRHNA and CDR2 SNTAGT. V lost 0 bases and J lost 0; bases outside the gene matches: 12. CDR3 region: CASSDSRDREWVYSNQPQHF. The DNA for the CDR3 is TGTGCCAGCAGTGACTCGAGGGACAGGGAATGGGTTTATAGCAATCAGCCCCAGCATTTT.

This chain links TRBV6-6 with TRBJ1-1, with 7 bases matching TRBD1. Germline values: CDR1 MNHNY, CDR2 SVGAGI (reference sequence). CDR3 length: 14 amino acids. Losses at the gene ends were 2 bases for V and 5 bases for J; bases not matched to a gene: 5. CDR3 residues: CASSYDRVTTEAFF. In nucleotides, the CDR3 is TGTGCCAGCAGTTACGACAGGGTTACGACTGAAGCTTTCTTT.

The chain joins TRBV9 to TRBJ2-7, with a possible D match to TRBD1 (5 bases). CDR1 and CDR2 from the germline V gene are SGDLS and YYNGEE. Trimming shortened V by 0 bases and J by 0 bases, and 13 bases separated the two germline ends. The length of the CDR3 is 16 residues. CDR3 nucleotide sequence: TGTGCCAGCAGCGTAGTAGACAGCACGACCTCCTACGAGCAGTACTTC. Its protein product is CASSVVDSTTSYEQYF. The full variable domain, with the rest looked up from reference TRBV9 and TRBJ2-7, is DSGVTQTPKHLITATGQRVTLRCSPRSGDLSVYWYQQSLDQGLQFLIQYYNGEERAKGNILERFSAQQFPDLHSELNLSSLELGDSALYFCASSVVDSTTSYEQYFGPGTRLTVT.

This clone was detected only once. The chain joins TRBV7-9 to TRBJ1-2, with a weak D call TRBD1 (5 bases). The germline V gene encodes CDR1 SEHNR and CDR2 FQNEAQ (reference sequence). The CDR3 covers 12 residues. Trimming pared 6 bases from V and 6 bases from J, leaving 11 bases between. CDR3 nucleotide sequence: TGTGCCAGCAGGCGGGGGGAGAATGGCTACACCTTC. Protein product: CASRRGENGYTF. Based on the CDR3 plus reference TRBV7-9 and TRBJ1-2, the full variable domain is DTGVSQNPRHKITKRGQNVTFRCDPISEHNRLYWYRQTLGQGPEFLTYFQNEAQLEKSRLLSDRFSAERPKGSFSTLEIQRTEQGDSAMYLCASRRGENGYTFGSGTRLTVV.